This T cell receptor beta chain derives from a study of blood T cell repertoires in COVID-19. Study background: The samples span acute and convalescent COVID-19 from the United States, Italy and Spain.

V shed 3 bases and J shed 1 base, with 9 bases lying between them. The CDR3 runs to 14 residues. Germline CDR1 SGHTA, CDR2 FQGNSA. This clone was seen once. Measured with immunoSEQ multiplex PCR; TCRdb has only the in-frame clones, and not every one. The sample consists of 100,000 or so clones, roughly 70% of them appearing once. This TCR came from a woman at least 80 years old with acute or convalescent COVID-19. The sequenced material came from peripheral blood. The chain employs TRBV7-2 and TRBJ1-1; a weak D match, TRBD1 (5 bases). The CDR3 loop reads CASSFSGWNTEAFF. In DNA, the CDR3 is TGTGCCAGCAGCTTCTCAGGGTGGAACACTGAAGCTTTCTTT.